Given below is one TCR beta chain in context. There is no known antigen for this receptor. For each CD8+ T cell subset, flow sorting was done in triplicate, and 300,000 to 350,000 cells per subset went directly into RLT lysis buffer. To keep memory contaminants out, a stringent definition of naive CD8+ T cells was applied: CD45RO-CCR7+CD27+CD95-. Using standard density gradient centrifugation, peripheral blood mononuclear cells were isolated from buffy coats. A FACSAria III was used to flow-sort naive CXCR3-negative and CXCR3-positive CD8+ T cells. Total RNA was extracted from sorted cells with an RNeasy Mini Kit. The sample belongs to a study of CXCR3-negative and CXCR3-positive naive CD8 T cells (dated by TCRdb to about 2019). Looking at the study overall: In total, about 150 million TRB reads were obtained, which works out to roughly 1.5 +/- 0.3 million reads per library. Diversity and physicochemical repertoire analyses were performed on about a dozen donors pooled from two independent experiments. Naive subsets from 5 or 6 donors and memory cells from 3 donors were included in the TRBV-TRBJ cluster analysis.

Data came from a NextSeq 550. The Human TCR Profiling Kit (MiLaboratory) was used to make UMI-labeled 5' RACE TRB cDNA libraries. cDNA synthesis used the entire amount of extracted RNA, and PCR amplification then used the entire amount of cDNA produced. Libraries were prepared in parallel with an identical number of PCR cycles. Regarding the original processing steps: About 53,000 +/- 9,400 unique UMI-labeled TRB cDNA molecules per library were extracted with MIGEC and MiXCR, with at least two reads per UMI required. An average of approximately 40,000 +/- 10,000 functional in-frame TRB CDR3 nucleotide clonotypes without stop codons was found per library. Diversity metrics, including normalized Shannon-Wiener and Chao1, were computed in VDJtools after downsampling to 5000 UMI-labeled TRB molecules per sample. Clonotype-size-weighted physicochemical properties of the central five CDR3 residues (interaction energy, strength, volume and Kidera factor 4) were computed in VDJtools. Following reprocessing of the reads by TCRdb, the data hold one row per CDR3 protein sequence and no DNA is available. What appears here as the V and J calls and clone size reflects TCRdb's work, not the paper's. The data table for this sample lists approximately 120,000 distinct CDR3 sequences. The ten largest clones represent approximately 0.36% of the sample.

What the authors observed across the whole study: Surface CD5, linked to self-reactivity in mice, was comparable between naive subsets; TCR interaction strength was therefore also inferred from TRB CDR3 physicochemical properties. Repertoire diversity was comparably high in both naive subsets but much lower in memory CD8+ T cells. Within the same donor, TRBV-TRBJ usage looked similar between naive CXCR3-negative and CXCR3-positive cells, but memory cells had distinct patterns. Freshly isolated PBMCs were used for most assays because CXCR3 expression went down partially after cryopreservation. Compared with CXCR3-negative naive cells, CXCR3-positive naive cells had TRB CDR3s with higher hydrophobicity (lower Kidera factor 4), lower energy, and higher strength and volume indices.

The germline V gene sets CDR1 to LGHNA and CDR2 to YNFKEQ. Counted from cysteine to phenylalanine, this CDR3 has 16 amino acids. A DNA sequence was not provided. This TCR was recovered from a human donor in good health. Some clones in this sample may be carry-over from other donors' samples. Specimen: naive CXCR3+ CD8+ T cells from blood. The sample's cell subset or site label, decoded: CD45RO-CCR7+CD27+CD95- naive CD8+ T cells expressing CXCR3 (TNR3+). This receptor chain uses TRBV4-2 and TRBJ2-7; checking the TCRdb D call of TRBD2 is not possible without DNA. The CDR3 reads CASSPRTSGDSYEQYF.